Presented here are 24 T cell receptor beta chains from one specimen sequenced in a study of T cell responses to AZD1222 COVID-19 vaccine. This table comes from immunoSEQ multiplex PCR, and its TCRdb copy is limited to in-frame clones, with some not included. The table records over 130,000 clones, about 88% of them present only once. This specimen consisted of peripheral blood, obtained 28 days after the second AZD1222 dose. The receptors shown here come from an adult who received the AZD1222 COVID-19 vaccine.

The CDR3, as DNA: TGTGCCAGCCGACGGTTTGCAACTAATGAAAAACTGTTTTTT. This encodes CASRRFATNEKLFF. V and J are TRBV27 and TRBJ1-4; D uncertain. Trimming took off 8 bases at V and 0 bases at J, with 10 bases between the two ends. The CDR3 runs 14 residues. Germline CDR1 is MNHEY and CDR2 is SMNVEV (reference sequence).

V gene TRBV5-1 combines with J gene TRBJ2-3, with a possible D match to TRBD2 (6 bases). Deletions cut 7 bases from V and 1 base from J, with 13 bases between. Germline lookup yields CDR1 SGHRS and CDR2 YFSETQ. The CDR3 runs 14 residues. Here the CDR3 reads CASATGLGTDTQYF. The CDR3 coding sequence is TGCGCCAGCGCTACGGGACTTGGCACAGATACGCAGTATTTT.

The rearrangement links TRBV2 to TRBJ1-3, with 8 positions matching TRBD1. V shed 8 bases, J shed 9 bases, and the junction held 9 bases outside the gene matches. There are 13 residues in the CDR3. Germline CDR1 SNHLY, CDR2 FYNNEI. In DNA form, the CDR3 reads TGTGCCAGCCGACCGGGACAGGTTGGCACCATATATTTT. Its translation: CASRPGQVGTIYF.

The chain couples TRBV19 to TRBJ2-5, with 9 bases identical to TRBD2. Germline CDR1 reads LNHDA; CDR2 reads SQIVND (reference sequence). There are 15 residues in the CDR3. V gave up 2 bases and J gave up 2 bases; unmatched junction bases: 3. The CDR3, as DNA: TGTGCCAGTAGTATAAGCACTAGCGGGCAAGAGACCCAGTACTTC. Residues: CASSISTSGQETQYF.

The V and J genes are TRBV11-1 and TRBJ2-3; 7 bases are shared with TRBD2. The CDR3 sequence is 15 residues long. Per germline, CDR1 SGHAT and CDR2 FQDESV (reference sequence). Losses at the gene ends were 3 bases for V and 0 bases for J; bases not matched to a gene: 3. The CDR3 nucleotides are TGTGCCAGCAGCTTTTGGGGGGGAAGCACAGATACGCAGTATTTT. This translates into CASSFWGGSTDTQYF.

DNA for the CDR3: TGCGCCAGCAGCCAACTAGCGGGGGACACCGGGGAGCTGTTTTTT. This sequence encodes CASSQLAGDTGELFF. The chain joins TRBV5-1 to TRBJ2-2; the match to TRBD2 covers 11 bases. V was pared by 4 bases and J by 3 bases, with 2 bases of the junction left unmatched. CDR3 length: 15 residues. Germline CDR1 SGHRS, CDR2 YFSETQ. The whole variable domain, filled in from reference TRBV5-1 and TRBJ2-2, reads KAGVTQTPRYLIKTRGQQVTLSCSPISGHRSVSWYQQTPGQGLQFLFEYFSETQRNKGNFPGRFSGRQFSNSRSEMNVSTLELGDSALYLCASSQLAGDTGELFFGEGSRLTVL.

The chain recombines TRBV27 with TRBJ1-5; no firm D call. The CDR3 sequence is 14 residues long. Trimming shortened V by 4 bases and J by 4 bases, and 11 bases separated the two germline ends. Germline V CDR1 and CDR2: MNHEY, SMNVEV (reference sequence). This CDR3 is CASSSPGENQPQHF. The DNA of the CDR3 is TGTGCCAGCAGTTCCCCGGGAGAGAATCAGCCCCAGCATTTT.

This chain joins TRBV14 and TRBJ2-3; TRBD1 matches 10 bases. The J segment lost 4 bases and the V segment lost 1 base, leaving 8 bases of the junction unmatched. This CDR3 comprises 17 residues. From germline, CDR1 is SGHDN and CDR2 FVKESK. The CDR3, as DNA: TGTGCCAGCAGCCAAGTTATGGGACAGGGGTTCCCAGATACGCAGTATTTT. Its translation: CASSQVMGQGFPDTQYF. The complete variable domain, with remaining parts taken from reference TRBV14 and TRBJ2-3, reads EAGVTQFPSHSVIEKGQTVTLRCDPISGHDNLYWYRRVMGKEIKFLLHFVKESKQDESGMPNNRFLAERTGGTYSTLKVQPAELEDSGVYFCASSQVMGQGFPDTQYFGPGTRLTVL.

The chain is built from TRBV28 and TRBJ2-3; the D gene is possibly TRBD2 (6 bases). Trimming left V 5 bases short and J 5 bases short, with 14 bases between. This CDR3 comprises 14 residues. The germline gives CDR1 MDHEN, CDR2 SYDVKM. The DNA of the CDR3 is TGTGCCAGCAGTCCGGAGGGCCAGGGAGATACGCAGTATTTT. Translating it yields CASSPEGQGDTQYF. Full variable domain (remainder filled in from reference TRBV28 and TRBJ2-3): DVKVTQSSRYLVKRTGEKVFLECVQDMDHENMFWYRQDPGLGLRLIYFSYDVKMKEKGDIPEGYSVSREKKERFSLILESASTNQTSMYLCASSPEGQGDTQYFGPGTRLTVL.

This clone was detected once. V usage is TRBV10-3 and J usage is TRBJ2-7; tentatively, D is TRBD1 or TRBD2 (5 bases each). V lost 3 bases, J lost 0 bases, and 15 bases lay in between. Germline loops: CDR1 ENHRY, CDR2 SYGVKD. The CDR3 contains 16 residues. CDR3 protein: CAISDMRGSSSYEQYF. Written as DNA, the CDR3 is TGTGCCATCAGTGATATGAGGGGATCAAGCTCCTACGAGCAGTACTTC.

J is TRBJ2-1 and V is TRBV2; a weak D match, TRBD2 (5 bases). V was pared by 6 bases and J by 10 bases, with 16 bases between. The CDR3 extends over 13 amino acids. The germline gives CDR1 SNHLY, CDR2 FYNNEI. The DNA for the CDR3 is TGTGCCAGCAGAGAACGGAGTTGGGAGGAGCAGTTCTTC. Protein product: CASRERSWEEQFF.

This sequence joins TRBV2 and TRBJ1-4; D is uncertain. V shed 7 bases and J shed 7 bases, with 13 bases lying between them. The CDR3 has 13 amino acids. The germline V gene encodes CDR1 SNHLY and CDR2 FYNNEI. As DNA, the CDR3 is TGTGCCAGCACCTACGGCAGAGTTGAAAAACTGTTTTTT. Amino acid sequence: CASTYGRVEKLFF.

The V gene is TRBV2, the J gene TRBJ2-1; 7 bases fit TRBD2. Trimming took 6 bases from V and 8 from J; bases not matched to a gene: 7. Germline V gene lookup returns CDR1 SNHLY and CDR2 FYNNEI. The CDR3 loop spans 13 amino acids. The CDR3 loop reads CASRGGYDHEQFF. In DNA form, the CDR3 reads TGTGCCAGCAGGGGGGGGTATGACCATGAGCAGTTCTTC.

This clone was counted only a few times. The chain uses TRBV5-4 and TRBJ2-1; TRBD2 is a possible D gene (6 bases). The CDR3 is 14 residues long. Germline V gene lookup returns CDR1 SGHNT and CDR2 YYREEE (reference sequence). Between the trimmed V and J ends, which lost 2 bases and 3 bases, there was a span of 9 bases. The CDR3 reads CASSFGGDYNEQFF. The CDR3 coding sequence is TGTGCCAGCAGCTTTGGCGGGGACTACAATGAGCAGTTCTTC.

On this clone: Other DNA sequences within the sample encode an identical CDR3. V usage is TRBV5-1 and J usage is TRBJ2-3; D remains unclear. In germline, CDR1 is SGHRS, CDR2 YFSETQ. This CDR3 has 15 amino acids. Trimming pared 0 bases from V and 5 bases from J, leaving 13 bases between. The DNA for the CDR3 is TGCGCCAGCAGCTTGGGATTGGGTTCGGAAGATACGCAGTATTTT. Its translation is CASSLGLGSEDTQYF.

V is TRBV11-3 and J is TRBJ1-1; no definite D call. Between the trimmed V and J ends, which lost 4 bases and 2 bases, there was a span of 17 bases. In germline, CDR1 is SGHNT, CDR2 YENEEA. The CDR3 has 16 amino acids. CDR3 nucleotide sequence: TGTGCCAGCAGCTCCTCCCCAGGCCTTTTAAACACTGAAGCTTTCTTT. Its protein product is CASSSSPGLLNTEAFF.

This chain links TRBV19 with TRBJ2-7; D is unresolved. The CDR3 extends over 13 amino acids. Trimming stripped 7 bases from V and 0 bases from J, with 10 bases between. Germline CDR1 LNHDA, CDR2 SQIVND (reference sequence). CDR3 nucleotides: TGTGCCAGTACGAATACTGGCTCCTACGAGCAGTACTTC. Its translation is CASTNTGSYEQYF.

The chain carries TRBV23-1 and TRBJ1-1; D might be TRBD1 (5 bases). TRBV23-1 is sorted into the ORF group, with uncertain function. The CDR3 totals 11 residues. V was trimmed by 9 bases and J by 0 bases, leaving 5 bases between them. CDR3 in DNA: TGCGCCAGGACAGTGAACACTGAAGCTTTCTTT. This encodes CARTVNTEAFF.

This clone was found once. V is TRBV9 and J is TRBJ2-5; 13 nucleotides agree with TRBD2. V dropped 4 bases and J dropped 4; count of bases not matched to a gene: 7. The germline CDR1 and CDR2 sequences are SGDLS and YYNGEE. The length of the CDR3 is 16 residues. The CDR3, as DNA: TGTGCCAGCAGCCTTACTAGCGGGGGGGCCGTAGAGACCCAGTACTTC. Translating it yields CASSLTSGGAVETQYF.

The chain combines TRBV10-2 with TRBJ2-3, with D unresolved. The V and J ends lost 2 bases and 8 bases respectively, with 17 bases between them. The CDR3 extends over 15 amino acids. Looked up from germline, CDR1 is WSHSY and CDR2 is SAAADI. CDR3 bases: TGCGCCAGCAGTGAGGAGATCTTACTCGGTGGTACGCAGTATTTT. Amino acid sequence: CASSEEILLGGTQYF.

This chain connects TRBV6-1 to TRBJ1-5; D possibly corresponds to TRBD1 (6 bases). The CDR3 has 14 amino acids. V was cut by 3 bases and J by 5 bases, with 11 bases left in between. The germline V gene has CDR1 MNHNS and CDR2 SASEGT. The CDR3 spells CASSDVTGDQPQHF. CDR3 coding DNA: TGTGCCAGCAGTGATGTGACAGGTGATCAGCCCCAGCATTTT.

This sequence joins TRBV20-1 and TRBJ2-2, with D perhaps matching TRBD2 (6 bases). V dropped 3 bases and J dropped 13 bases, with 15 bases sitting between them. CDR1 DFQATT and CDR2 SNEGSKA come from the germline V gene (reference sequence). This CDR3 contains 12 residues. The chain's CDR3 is CSASLRAGMLFF. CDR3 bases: TGCAGTGCTAGTTTGCGGGCGGGGATGCTGTTTTTT.

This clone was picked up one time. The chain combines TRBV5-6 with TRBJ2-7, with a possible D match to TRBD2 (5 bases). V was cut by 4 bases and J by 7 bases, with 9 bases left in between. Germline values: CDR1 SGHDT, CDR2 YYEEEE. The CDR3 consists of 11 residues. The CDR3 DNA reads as TGTGCCAGCAGCAGGGAGACTGAGCAGTACTTC. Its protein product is CASSRETEQYF.

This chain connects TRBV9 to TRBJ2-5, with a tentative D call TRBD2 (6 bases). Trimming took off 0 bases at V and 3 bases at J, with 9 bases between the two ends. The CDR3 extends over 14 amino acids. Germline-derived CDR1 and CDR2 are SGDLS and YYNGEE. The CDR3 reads CASSVEPGEETQYF. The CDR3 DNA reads TGTGCCAGCAGCGTAGAACCGGGGGAAGAGACCCAGTACTTC. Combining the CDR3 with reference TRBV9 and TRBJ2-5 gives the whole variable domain DSGVTQTPKHLITATGQRVTLRCSPRSGDLSVYWYQQSLDQGLQFLIQYYNGEERAKGNILERFSAQQFPDLHSELNLSSLELGDSALYFCASSVEPGEETQYFGPGTRLLVL.